This T cell receptor (beta chain) was found in a study of blood T cell repertoires in COVID-19. Study at large: The United States, Italy and Spain provided the acute and convalescent COVID-19 samples. T cells, B-cell-depleted T cells, or PBMCs supplied cDNA or gDNA.

In the original workflow: From reference gene primer amplification, estimates of nucleated cell counts were derived. Generated by immunoSEQ multiplex PCR, the TCRdb table keeps only in-frame clones and is missing some. V, J and clone size are taken as reported in that table, and D and trimming were inferred from the DNA itself. The table includes over 120,000 clones, over 75% detected once. Per the germline V gene, CDR1 is LNHDA and CDR2 is SQIVND (reference sequence). The length of the CDR3 is 11 residues. The V gene lost 10 bases and the J gene lost 4 bases, with 7 bases spanning the gap. The receptor was isolated from a human donor in a cohort sampled during active COVID-19. Sequences were obtained from peripheral blood. This sequence joins TRBV19 and TRBJ1-4; D remains unclear. The CDR3 DNA follows: TGTGCCACCTCCCTTAATGAAAAACTGTTTTTT. Translation gives CATSLNEKLFF.